This TCR beta chain originates from a study of identifying expanded T cells in peripheral blood. Study-wide results and caveats: Roughly 1.2 clones differed between technical replicates, versus around 16 and 19 over time.

As to this clone: Its antigen is still unknown.

This CDR3 is 16 amino acids long. After removal of 6 bases from V and 2 bases from J, the junction contained 6 bases not matched to a gene. Germline V gene lookup returns CDR1 MNHEY and CDR2 SMNVEV (reference sequence). The table came from immunoSEQ multiplex PCR; TCRdb's copy has only in-frame clones and leaves some out. The top ten clones hold 5.6% of a sample with 70,000 to 100,000 clones, 70% to 90% of them seen once. This clonotype originated in a person aged 18 to 75 in good health. The specimen sequenced was blood. This chain joins TRBV27 and TRBJ2-7, with 14 bases that match TRBD2. CDR3 nucleotide sequence: TGTGCCAGCAGCCATCGACTAGCGGGGGGGCCCTACGAGCAGTACTTC. This codes for CASSHRLAGGPYEQYF.